These T cell receptor beta chains were read from a single sample in a study of cytotoxic CD8 clonotypes in ibrutinib-treated CLL. Libraries were prepared by immunoSEQ multiplex PCR; TCRdb keeps only in-frame clonotypes and omits some of them. The sample lists 200,000 or so clones, more than 75% occurring once. The source material was PBMCs, sampled after 12 months of ibrutinib treatment. The receptors come from a human donor with chronic lymphocytic leukemia. The CDR3 runs from the conserved cysteine through the conserved F or W. A D gene is named only where the DNA matches it firmly. Clone size is shown for a subset of rows, as once, few, many or a class of expanded clone.

NA	NA	TRBJ1-5	TRBV1	TGCACCAGCAGCCAAGCCATACTCAGGGATCAGCCCCAGCATTTT	CTSSQAILRDQPQHF
NA	NA	TRBJ2-5	TRBV2	TGTGCCAGCAGTGAGACTGGAAACCAAGAGACCCAGTACTTC	CASSETGNQETQYF
few	NA	TRBJ2-7	TRBV7-6	TGTGCCAGCAGCTCGAGGTCTTCCTACGAGCAGTACTTC	CASSSRSSYEQYF
NA	NA	TRBJ2-4	TRBV18	TGTGCCAGCTCACCCGTACGCGGCGGTATAGCCAAAAACATTCAGTACTTC	CASSPVRGGIAKNIQYF
NA	NA	TRBJ1-1	TRBV12-5	TGTGCTAGTGCCTTGGGTGGGAATTTAAGGACTGAAGCTTTCTTT	CASALGGNLRTEAFF
NA	TRBD1	TRBJ2-5	TRBV5-1	TGCGCCAGCAGCACAGGACAGGGCGGATTTTTGGAGACCCAGTACTTC	CASSTGQGGFLETQYF
NA	NA	TRBJ1-5	TRBV18	TGTGCCAGCTCACCACGGGGGCTCGGCAATCAGCCCCAGCATTTT	CASSPRGLGNQPQHF
once	NA	TRBJ1-3	TRBV9	TGTGCCAGCAGCGTAGCTGGGGGGCCCACTGGAAACACCATATATTTT	CASSVAGGPTGNTIYF
NA	NA	TRBJ1-2	TRBV11-2	TGTGCCAGCAGCTTGCACAGGGAGTCCTATGGCTACACCTTC	CASSLHRESYGYTF
NA	TRBD2	TRBJ2-7	TRBV7-6	TGTGCCAGCAGCTTAGCGGCTAGCGGGACCTACGAGCAGTACTTC	CASSLAASGTYEQYF
NA	TRBD2	TRBJ2-3	TRBV4-1	TGCGCCAGCAGTCCGGGACTAGCGGGAGGTACGCAGTATTTT	CASSPGLAGGTQYF
NA	NA	TRBJ2-7	TRBV5-1	TGCGCCAGCAGACCTGGGGAGACAGGTGTCTACGAGCAGTACTTC	CASRPGETGVYEQYF
NA	NA	TRBJ2-5	TRBV9	TGTGCCAGCAGCGCGACCACGGGCCTCGGTCGGGAGACCCAGTACTTC	CASSATTGLGRETQYF
NA	NA	TRBJ1-5	TRBV6-5	TGTGCCAGCAGTTACTCGGGGGACGGCAATCAGCCCCAGCATTTT	CASSYSGDGNQPQHF
few	NA	TRBJ1-2	TRBV6-5	TGTGCCAGCAGTTCCCCCACAGCAATCTATGGCTACACCTTC	CASSSPTAIYGYTF
NA	TRBD1	TRBJ2-5	TRBV2	TGTGCCAGCAGTCCGACAGGGGTAGAGACCCAGTACTTC	CASSPTGVETQYF
NA	TRBD2	TRBJ2-7	TRBV4-1	TGCGCCAGCAGCCCTCCGGGACTAGCGGACCCTCGCGAGCAGTACTTC	CASSPPGLADPREQYF
NA	NA	TRBJ1-5	TRBV6-1	TGTGCCAGCAGTGCCCGAATCTTCACCAAACAGCACCATAGCAATCAGCCCCAGCATTTT	CASSARIFTKQHHSNQPQHF
NA	TRBD2	TRBJ2-1	TRBV28	TGTGCCAGCAGTTTATGGCCATTGGTGGTGCGGGGGAAAGCGAATGAGCAGTTCTTC	CASSLWPLVVRGKANEQFF
NA	TRBD1	TRBJ2-7	TRBV10-3	TGTGCCATCAGTGTTGACAGGGTAACCTACGAGCAGTACTTC	CAISVDRVTYEQYF
NA	TRBD1	TRBJ1-5	TRBV6-5	TGTGCCAGCAGACGGGGACAGGGGTCGACGCAGCCCCAGCATTTT	CASRRGQGSTQPQHF
NA	NA	TRBJ1-2	TRBV5-6	TGTGCCAGCAGCTTGAACCACGGGGGAGGCTATGGCTACACCTTC	CASSLNHGGGYGYTF
NA	NA	TRBJ1-1	TRBV9	TGTGCCAGCAGCCCCCGTTTAGGCATGAACACTGAAGCTTTCTTT	CASSPRLGMNTEAFF
once	NA	TRBJ2-1	TRBV5-8	TGTGCCAGCAGCTTCAGGGTCCGGGGTTCCTACAATGAGCAGTTCTTC	CASSFRVRGSYNEQFF
NA	NA	TRBJ2-6	TRBV5-1	TGCGCCAGCACCGAGACAGGAGGGGCCAGCGTCCTGACTTTC	CASTETGGASVLTF
NA	TRBD1	TRBJ1-6	TRBV7-9	TGTGCCAGCAGCCGAGGGGGCACGAATTCACCCCTCCACTTT	CASSRGGTNSPLHF
NA	NA	TRBJ2-7	TRBV28	TGTGCCAGCAGCCTCCGGGGGGCGGGGAGGTCCTACGAGCAGTACTTC	CASSLRGAGRSYEQYF
NA	TRBD2	TRBJ2-7	TRBV4-1	TGCGCCAGCAGCCAAGCCCCGGGTGTGGCTGGCGGGGGGTACGAGCAGTACTTC	CASSQAPGVAGGGYEQYF
NA	NA	TRBJ2-5	TRBV6-1	TGTGCCAGCAGTGAAGTGACAAACCAAGAGACCCAGTACTTC	CASSEVTNQETQYF
few	TRBD1	TRBJ1-1	TRBV5-1	TGCGCCAGCAGTTTCCACCACAGGGGGCAAGCTTTCTTT	CASSFHHRGQAFF
NA	NA	TRBJ2-1	TRBV7-8	TGTGCCAGCAGCGGCCGGGGGAATGAGCAGTTCTTC	CASSGRGNEQFF
NA	NA	TRBJ2-5	TRBV14	TGTGCCAGCAGCCAAGTCGCCGGGGCCCCCCATGGGAAGACCCAGTACTTC	CASSQVAGAPHGKTQYF
NA	NA	TRBJ2-5	TRBV5-1	TGCGCCAGCAGTAGGGAAGGGGCCGGTCAAGAGACCCAGTACTTC	CASSREGAGQETQYF
once	NA	TRBJ2-7	TRBV6-5	TGTGCCAGCAGCCTACTAGAGGGGGCCTACGAGCAGTACTTC	CASSLLEGAYEQYF
NA	TRBD1	TRBJ2-7	TRBV7-6	TGTGCCAGCAGCGACAGGGGGGGATCCTACGAGCAGTACTTC	CASSDRGGSYEQYF
few	NA	TRBJ2-3	TRBV7-3	TGTGCCAGCGGTCTGAGTAGCACAGATACGCAGTATTTT	CASGLSSTDTQYF
few	NA	TRBJ1-3	TRBV7-9	TGTGCCAGCAGCTTTCAGGGTGCCGGAAACACCATATATTTT	CASSFQGAGNTIYF
few	NA	TRBJ2-3	TRBV20-1	TGCAGTGCTAGAGGGGACGATACGCAGTATTTT	CSARGDDTQYF
NA	NA	TRBJ1-6	TRBV4-2	TGTGCCAGCAGCCAAGAGGAGGCCAGGGTGATACATTCACCCCTCCACTTT	CASSQEEARVIHSPLHF
NA	NA	TRBJ1-2	TRBV19	TGTGCCAGTAGTATAGTGGCGGGGGCGCCCCGTGGCTACACCTTC	CASSIVAGAPRGYTF
few	NA	TRBJ2-3	TRBV4-2	TGTGCCAGCAGCCAAATTGGAGAGGGCACGGATACGCAGTATTTT	CASSQIGEGTDTQYF
NA	NA	TRBJ1-1	TRBV6-5	TGTGCCAGCAGGCGGACAGCTTTGAACACTGAAGCTTTCTTT	CASRRTALNTEAFF
NA	NA	TRBJ2-7	TRBV14	TGTGCCAGCAGCCCAGTGGACTACGAGCAGTACTTC	CASSPVDYEQYF
NA	TRBD2	TRBJ2-7	TRBV6-5	TGTGCCAGCAGTTACTCACTAGCGGGGGGCTACGAGCAGTACTTC	CASSYSLAGGYEQYF
NA	TRBD1	TRBJ2-2	TRBV7-2	TGTGCCAGCAGCCAGGCGGACAGGGCAACCGGGGAGCTGTTTTTT	CASSQADRATGELFF
NA	TRBD1	TRBJ1-2	TRBV6-1	TGTGCCAGCAGTAGGGCAGGGGGCTATGGCTACACCTTC	CASSRAGGYGYTF